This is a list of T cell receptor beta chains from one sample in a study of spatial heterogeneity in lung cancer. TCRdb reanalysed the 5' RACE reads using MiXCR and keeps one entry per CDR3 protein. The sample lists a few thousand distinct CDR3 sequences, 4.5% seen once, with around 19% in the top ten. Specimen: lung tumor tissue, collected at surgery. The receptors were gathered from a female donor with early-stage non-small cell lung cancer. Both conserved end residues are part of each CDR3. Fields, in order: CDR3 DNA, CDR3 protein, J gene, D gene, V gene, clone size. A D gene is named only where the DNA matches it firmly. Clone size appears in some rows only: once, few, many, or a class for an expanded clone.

cdr3_nt: TGTGCCAGCAGCCTAAACAGGGACTCCTACAATGAGCAGTTCTTC
cdr3_aa: CASSLNRDSYNEQFF
j_call: TRBJ2-1
d_call: NA
v_call: TRBV11-2
clone_size: medium-sized

cdr3_nt: TGTGCCAGCAGTCTCACTGCAGGGCAGCGGAGGAACACTGAAGCTTTCTTT
cdr3_aa: CASSLTAGQRRNTEAFF
j_call: TRBJ1-1
d_call: NA
v_call: TRBV7-2
clone_size: large

cdr3_nt: TGTGCCAGCAGTGGAGTGACCGGGACTAAGACAGATACGCAGTATTTT
cdr3_aa: CASSGVTGTKTDTQYF
j_call: TRBJ2-3
d_call: TRBD2
v_call: TRBV2
clone_size: medium-sized

cdr3_nt: TGTGCCAGCAGTGAGTGTCAGGGCCAAGAGACCCAGTACTTC
cdr3_aa: CASSECQGQETQYF
j_call: TRBJ2-5
d_call: NA
v_call: TRBV2
clone_size: NA

cdr3_nt: TGTGCCAGCAATGGATTTAGTTTTGACAATGAGCAGTTCTTC
cdr3_aa: CASNGFSFDNEQFF
j_call: TRBJ2-1
d_call: NA
v_call: TRBV6-2/TRBV6-3
clone_size: NA

cdr3_nt: TGTGCCAGCAGTACGGGGTCGGGTCAGCCCCAGCATTTT
cdr3_aa: CASSTGSGQPQHF
j_call: TRBJ1-5
d_call: NA
v_call: TRBV27
clone_size: medium-sized

cdr3_nt: TGCAGTGCTAGATCATTAACAGGGGGCACTGAAGCTTTCTTT
cdr3_aa: CSARSLTGGTEAFF
j_call: TRBJ1-1
d_call: TRBD1
v_call: TRBV20-1
clone_size: NA

cdr3_nt: TGTGCCAGCAGTTTCTCTTGGGAAGATACGCAGTATTTT
cdr3_aa: CASSFSWEDTQYF
j_call: TRBJ2-3
d_call: NA
v_call: TRBV6-5
clone_size: many

cdr3_nt: TGTGCCAGCAGCTTGGAGGGACAGGGTAGGGGTGAGCAGTTCTTC
cdr3_aa: CASSLEGQGRGEQFF
j_call: TRBJ2-1
d_call: TRBD1
v_call: TRBV7-6
clone_size: large

cdr3_nt: TGTGCCAGCAGGCGTGGGGGTGAGAATTCACCCCTCCACTTT
cdr3_aa: CASRRGGENSPLHF
j_call: TRBJ1-6
d_call: NA
v_call: TRBV12-3/TRBV12-4
clone_size: medium-sized

cdr3_nt: TGTGCCAGCTCACCTGAGTTATCTGGGGCCAACGTCCTGACTTTC
cdr3_aa: CASSPELSGANVLTF
j_call: TRBJ2-6
d_call: NA
v_call: TRBV18
clone_size: many

cdr3_nt: TGTGCCAGCAGCGGCAGGGGGGGCAGGACGAACACAGATACGCAGTATTTT
cdr3_aa: CASSGRGGRTNTDTQYF
j_call: TRBJ2-3
d_call: NA
v_call: TRBV7-8
clone_size: medium-sized

cdr3_nt: TGTGCCAGCAGCCCCCATGGCAGCGCCTCTGGAAACACCATATATTTT
cdr3_aa: CASSPHGSASGNTIYF
j_call: TRBJ1-3
d_call: NA
v_call: TRBV7-2
clone_size: medium-sized

cdr3_nt: TGCAGTGCGTCGCTAGGACTAGCGTTCCACGAGCAGTACTTC
cdr3_aa: CSASLGLAFHEQYF
j_call: TRBJ2-7
d_call: TRBD2
v_call: TRBV20-1
clone_size: medium-sized

cdr3_nt: TGTGCCAGCAGTTACGGTCGGGGGGCGGCCGGGGAGACCCAGTACTTC
cdr3_aa: CASSYGRGAAGETQYF
j_call: TRBJ2-5
d_call: NA
v_call: TRBV6-6
clone_size: medium-sized

cdr3_nt: TGTGCCAGCGATGAAGCAAATCAGCCCCAGCATTTT
cdr3_aa: CASDEANQPQHF
j_call: TRBJ1-5
d_call: NA
v_call: TRBV28
clone_size: medium-sized

cdr3_nt: TGTGCCAGCAGTTCGGGACAGGGCTGGACCCAGTACTTC
cdr3_aa: CASSSGQGWTQYF
j_call: TRBJ2-5
d_call: TRBD1
v_call: TRBV6-6
clone_size: medium-sized

cdr3_nt: TGTGCCAGCACTTTAAGGACAGGGGGCACCGGGGAGCTGTTTTTT
cdr3_aa: CASTLRTGGTGELFF
j_call: TRBJ2-2
d_call: TRBD1
v_call: TRBV6-2/TRBV6-3
clone_size: NA

cdr3_nt: TGTGCCAGCAGCCCGGACACTACGACGTATGGCTACACCTTC
cdr3_aa: CASSPDTTTYGYTF
j_call: TRBJ1-2
d_call: NA
v_call: TRBV11-2
clone_size: large

cdr3_nt: TGTGCCAGTAGTATCCGGGGGACAGGGTCCAGCTCTGGGGCCAACGTCCTGACTTTC
cdr3_aa: CASSIRGTGSSSGANVLTF
j_call: TRBJ2-6
d_call: TRBD1
v_call: TRBV19
clone_size: medium-sized

cdr3_nt: TGCAGTGCTAGATCGGGGGGTCCCGGCACAGATACGCAGTATTTT
cdr3_aa: CSARSGGPGTDTQYF
j_call: TRBJ2-3
d_call: TRBD2
v_call: TRBV20-1
clone_size: medium-sized

cdr3_nt: TGTGCCTGGGACGTTGGGGGATTTACGCCCCAGCATTTT
cdr3_aa: CAWDVGGFTPQHF
j_call: TRBJ1-5
d_call: NA
v_call: TRBV30
clone_size: few

cdr3_nt: TGTGCCAGCAGTCTAAATCAGGGGTTGGCCCAGCATTTT
cdr3_aa: CASSLNQGLAQHF
j_call: TRBJ1-5
d_call: NA
v_call: TRBV12-3/TRBV12-4
clone_size: medium-sized

cdr3_nt: TGTGCCAGCAGCGGGTACAGGGGGATTGACAATGAGCAGTTCTTC
cdr3_aa: CASSGYRGIDNEQFF
j_call: TRBJ2-1
d_call: TRBD1
v_call: TRBV9
clone_size: medium-sized

cdr3_nt: TGTGCCAGCAGTTCCGCCCTCACGGCGCCCTACGAGCAGTACTTC
cdr3_aa: CASSSALTAPYEQYF
j_call: TRBJ2-7
d_call: NA
v_call: TRBV28
clone_size: medium-sized

cdr3_nt: TGTGCCAGCAGCCCCCGAGGAGCAGTAGCCGCCTACGAGCAGTACTTC
cdr3_aa: CASSPRGAVAAYEQYF
j_call: TRBJ2-7
d_call: NA
v_call: TRBV9
clone_size: medium-sized

cdr3_nt: TGTGCCAGCGGGTGGTCAGATACGCAGTATTTT
cdr3_aa: CASGWSDTQYF
j_call: TRBJ2-3
d_call: NA
v_call: TRBV27
clone_size: medium-sized

cdr3_nt: TGTGCCAGCAGCTTCCGGGGTAGCGGGGATTTAGCCAAAAACATTCAGTACTTC
cdr3_aa: CASSFRGSGDLAKNIQYF
j_call: TRBJ2-4
d_call: TRBD2
v_call: TRBV7-2
clone_size: medium-sized

cdr3_nt: TGTGCCAGCAGTGTTCGGGGGACAGGGAACAATGAGCAGTTCTTC
cdr3_aa: CASSVRGTGNNEQFF
j_call: TRBJ2-1
d_call: TRBD1
v_call: TRBV25-1
clone_size: medium-sized

cdr3_nt: TGCGCCAGCAGCTGGGGACTAGCGGGGGCCTATCAAGAGACCCAGTACTTC
cdr3_aa: CASSWGLAGAYQETQYF
j_call: TRBJ2-5
d_call: TRBD2
v_call: TRBV5-1
clone_size: many

cdr3_nt: TGCAGTGCTAGTACCCTAGCGGTGCAAGAGACCCAGTACTTC
cdr3_aa: CSASTLAVQETQYF
j_call: TRBJ2-5
d_call: TRBD2
v_call: TRBV20-1
clone_size: medium-sized

cdr3_nt: TGTGCCAGCAGCCTAAGTGAAAGGGGGCACACTGAAGCTTTCTTT
cdr3_aa: CASSLSERGHTEAFF
j_call: TRBJ1-1
d_call: TRBD1
v_call: TRBV5-6
clone_size: medium-sized

cdr3_nt: TGTGCCAGCAGCGCCGGGACACCTGGAAACACCATATATTTT
cdr3_aa: CASSAGTPGNTIYF
j_call: TRBJ1-3
d_call: NA
v_call: TRBV13
clone_size: medium-sized

cdr3_nt: TGCGCCAGCAGCGAAGACACCGGGAACACTGAAGCTTTCTTT
cdr3_aa: CASSEDTGNTEAFF
j_call: TRBJ1-1
d_call: NA
v_call: TRBV10-1
clone_size: medium-sized

cdr3_nt: TGCGCCAGCAGCCTCCGGACAGGGAGGGTCACAGATACGCAGTATTTT
cdr3_aa: CASSLRTGRVTDTQYF
j_call: TRBJ2-3
d_call: NA
v_call: TRBV5-1
clone_size: many

cdr3_nt: TGCGCCAGCAGCTTGGGGCAGGGAGCGGGTTTCTACGAGCAGTACTTC
cdr3_aa: CASSLGQGAGFYEQYF
j_call: TRBJ2-7
d_call: NA
v_call: TRBV5-1
clone_size: medium-sized

cdr3_nt: TGTGCCAGCAGCTTAGCGTCAGGGGAAAACTACGAGCAGTACTTC
cdr3_aa: CASSLASGENYEQYF
j_call: TRBJ2-7
d_call: NA
v_call: TRBV7-8
clone_size: many

cdr3_nt: TGTGCCAGTAGTACGACGATTGGGAACACCATATATTTT
cdr3_aa: CASSTTIGNTIYF
j_call: TRBJ1-3
d_call: NA
v_call: TRBV19
clone_size: medium-sized